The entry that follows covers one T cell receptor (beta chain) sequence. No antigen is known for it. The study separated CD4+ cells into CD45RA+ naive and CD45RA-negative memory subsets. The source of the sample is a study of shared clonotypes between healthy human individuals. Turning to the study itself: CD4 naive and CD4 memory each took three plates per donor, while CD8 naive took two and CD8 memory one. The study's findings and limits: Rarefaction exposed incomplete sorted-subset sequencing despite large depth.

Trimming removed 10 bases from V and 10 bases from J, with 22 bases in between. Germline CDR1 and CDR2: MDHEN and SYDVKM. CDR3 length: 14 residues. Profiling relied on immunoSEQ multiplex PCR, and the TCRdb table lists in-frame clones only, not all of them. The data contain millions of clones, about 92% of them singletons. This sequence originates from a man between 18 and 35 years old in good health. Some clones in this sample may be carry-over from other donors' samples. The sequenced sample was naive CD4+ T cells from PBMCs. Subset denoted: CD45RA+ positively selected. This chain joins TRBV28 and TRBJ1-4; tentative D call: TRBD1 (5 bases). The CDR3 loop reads CANSPRDSQGKLFF. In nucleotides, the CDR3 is TGTGCCAACAGCCCTCGGGATTCTCAGGGAAAACTGTTTTTT.